This TCR beta chain was captured by sequencing in a study of OX40 agonist ivuxolimab in advanced cancers. Study-wide context: Participants could have had prior anti-PD-1, anti-PD-L1 or anti-CTLA-4 therapy, and approximately 40% had some.

Patients who had autoimmune disease history or got systemic immunosuppression were left out. On cycle 4 day 1 and cycle 7 day 1, as well as at baseline, blood was sampled. As for this clone: As yet, its antigen is unknown.

The CDR3 runs 12 residues. Germline V lookup: CDR1 SGHNT, CDR2 YENEEA. Trimming left V 3 bases short and J 9 bases short, with 10 bases between. Study-wide findings and caveats: Several nonresponders also turned out to have low normalized T-cell clonal expansion.

TCRdb keeps only in-frame clones here, not all; method: immunoSEQ multiplex PCR. The sample lists about 76,000 clones, approximately 86% occurring once. Source: CD4+ or CD8+ T cells sorted from blood, taken in a trial of the OX40 agonist ivuxolimab. J is TRBJ2-3 and V is TRBV11-3; TRBD1 or TRBD2 may be the D gene (6 bases each). The receptor comes from an adult with an advanced solid tumor such as melanoma, head and neck, liver or kidney cancer. This CDR3 reads CASSLGGHTQYF. The CDR3 nucleotides read TGTGCCAGCAGCTTGGGGGGACACACGCAGTATTTT.